This T cell receptor (beta chain) was profiled in a study of blood T cell repertoires in COVID-19 (dated by TCRdb to about 2020). Background on the whole study: Samples covering the acute and convalescent phases of COVID-19 were provided by collaborators in the United States, Italy and Spain. The material from the prospective study consisted of cDNA or gDNA derived from T cells, B-cell-depleted T cells, or PBMCs. Deeply sampled blood TCRbeta repertoires from subjects exposed to, actively infected with, or recovered from COVID-19 were included in the dataset. The repertoires were made available in a free public database intended to serve as a resource for research on the immune response to SARS-CoV-2. The samples were drawn from the first 160 participants of the ongoing ImmuneRACE study and from 1,200 or so subjects provided by 6 global collaborators. Nearly every sample came with metadata listing a de-identified subject ID, COVID-19 status, age in years and sex. Where available, HLA class I and class II types were obtained from metadata supplied by the sample provider rather than from assay-based typing. The paper as a whole reports these results and caveats: The quantity of clinical and demographic metadata differed by source and by participant and was supplied without curation.

TCRbeta CDR3 regions were amplified from genomic DNA by means of the immunoSEQ Assay, a bias-controlled multiplex PCR. The published analysis was carried out like this. The number of nucleated cells in each sample was estimated from the amplification of reference gene primers within the assay. Sequence reads were collapsed and filtered to measure the absolute abundance of every unique TCRbeta CDR3 rearrangement. For each sample, productive Simpson clonality was calculated as the square root of Simpson's diversity index over productive rearrangements. TCRdb re-hosts the immuneACCESS table, in-frame sequences only. Its copies lack some clones; in the studies checked, an unresolved V gene accounts for under half of them, and the cause for the rest is not known. V and J calls and clone size are copied from that table; D and trimming were computed from the DNA. The sample yields some 110,000 clones; roughly 76% were counted once. The ten largest clonotypes hold 7.5% to 10% of the sample.

Collaborating institutions collected whole blood in K2EDTA tubes following their own protocols. Collaborator samples were shipped for TCRbeta analysis as frozen whole blood, isolated PBMCs, or DNA extracted from either sample type. On this clone itself: The target of this receptor is not known. Base qualities are not recorded, but no much larger clone differs from it by a single base.

The germline V gene (reference sequence) sets CDR1 to LNHDA and CDR2 to SQIVND. Deletion took 6 bases off V and 6 bases off J, with a span of 12 bases between the germline ends. CDR3 length: 12 amino acids, cysteine to phenylalanine. This entry keeps only the CDR3 DNA: 36 bases, framed from base 1. This clonotype originated in a woman in her 70s with acute or convalescent COVID-19. Recombination connected TRBV19 to TRBJ2-7; TRBD1 might be the D gene, on 6 matching bases. Sequenced input: peripheral blood. The CDR3 amino acid sequence is: CASSPWGREQYF. The DNA reads TGTGCCAGTAGCCCATGGGGGCGCGAGCAGTACTTC.